Shown below are 29 T cell receptor beta chains from a single sample sequenced in a study of a mutant IDH1 vaccine in newly diagnosed glioma. Data came from immunoSEQ multiplex PCR; TCRdb stores just in-frame clones and leaves some out. The sample lists 30,000 to 35,000 clones, approximately 90% occurring once. What these receptors recognize is not known. Noted time point: week 47, end of study. The study gave 300 ug of mutant IDH1 20-mer peptide per vaccine dose, with topical imiquimod. The starting material was PBMCs, obtained from a glioma patient whose treatment included an IDH1 peptide vaccine. These receptors came from a woman aged 30 to 39 with glioma.

The sample holds a few counts of this clone. The chain has TRBV5-1 and TRBJ2-3; 8 nucleotides agree with TRBD2. The length of the CDR3 is 17 residues. Looked up from germline, CDR1 is SGHRS and CDR2 is YFSETQ. Losses at the gene ends were 1 base for V and 5 bases for J; bases not matched to a gene: 12. CDR3 sequence reads: CASSLTGLGRGRDTQYF. The CDR3 region has the DNA TGCGCCAGCAGCTTGACGGGACTAGGTAGGGGGAGAGATACGCAGTATTTT.

The rearrangement uses TRBV7-2 and TRBJ2-4; 10 nucleotides line up with TRBD2. After removal of 4 bases from V and 13 bases from J, the junction contained 7 bases not matched to a gene. The germline gives CDR1 SGHTA, CDR2 FQGNSA. The CDR3 runs 13 residues. The CDR3: CASSSLSGGPQYF. CDR3 sequence (DNA): TGTGCCAGCAGCTCCCTTAGCGGGGGGCCCCAGTACTTC.

The rearrangement uses TRBV6-5 and TRBJ1-5; no reliable D call. The CDR3 is 14 amino acids. The germline V gene encodes CDR1 MNHEY and CDR2 SVGAGI. Trimming shortened V by 6 bases and J by 2 bases, and 11 bases separated the two germline ends. CDR3: CASSWTRGNQPQHF. The CDR3 DNA reads TGTGCCAGCAGCTGGACTCGCGGCAATCAGCCCCAGCATTTT.

The chain is built from TRBV2 and TRBJ1-5; D gene ambiguous. Germline CDR1 and CDR2: SNHLY and FYNNEI. V lost 7 bases and J lost 0, with 13 bases in between. This CDR3 contains 15 residues. The CDR3 reads CASTKSQSSNQPQHF. The CDR3 DNA follows: TGTGCCAGCACCAAAAGTCAGAGTAGCAATCAGCCCCAGCATTTT.

This clone was picked up one time. The chain joins TRBV19 to TRBJ2-7; tentatively, D is TRBD2 (5 bases). The V end was cut by 5 bases, the J end by 3 bases, with 14 bases between. The germline gives CDR1 LNHDA, CDR2 SQIVND (reference sequence). CDR3 length equals 14 residues. The CDR3 loop is CASSFRGSLYEQYF. The CDR3 bases are TGTGCCAGTAGTTTTCGGGGTTCCCTCTACGAGCAGTACTTC.

V gene TRBV7-7 combines with J gene TRBJ2-5; TRBD1 might be the D (6 bases). CDR3 length: 15 residues. Trimming removed 4 bases from V and 1 base from J, with 13 bases in between. Germline CDR1 SSHAT, CDR2 FNYEAQ (reference sequence). CDR3 amino acids: CASSSRGGTQETQYF. In DNA, the CDR3 is TGTGCCAGCAGCTCCCGTGGGGGCACCCAAGAGACCCAGTACTTC.

J is TRBJ2-1 and V is TRBV5-6; 13 nucleotides match TRBD2. Germline V lookup: CDR1 SGHDT, CDR2 YYEEEE. The CDR3 extends over 15 amino acids. V trimming: 4 bases; J trimming: 8 bases; junction bases outside the gene matches: 6. CDR3: CASSLTSGGGDEQFF. The CDR3 coding sequence is TGTGCCAGCAGCCTAACTAGCGGGGGGGGAGATGAGCAGTTCTTC.

The CDR3 protein is CAISESDRVRTEAFF. The CDR3 DNA sequence: TGTGCCATCAGTGAGTCGGACAGGGTCCGAACTGAAGCTTTCTTT. The chain employs TRBV10-3 and TRBJ1-1; 8 bases are a match to TRBD1. CDR1 and CDR2 from the germline V gene are ENHRY and SYGVKD. The CDR3 contains 15 residues. With V trimmed by 0 bases and J by 5 bases, 5 bases remained unmatched.

This clone was seen only once. The rearrangement uses TRBV5-1 and TRBJ2-1, with D unresolved. The CDR3 is 11 residues long. Germline V gene sequence: CDR1 SGHRS, CDR2 YFSETQ. Trimming removed 0 bases at V and 8 bases at J, with 3 bases between. The CDR3 nucleotides are TGCGCCAGCAGCTTGGAATATGAGCAGTTCTTC. Its protein product is CASSLEYEQFF.

The chain links TRBV5-1 to TRBJ2-5; 10 bases line up with TRBD2. CDR3 length: 14 amino acids. Germline CDR1 and CDR2: SGHRS and YFSETQ. V lost 3 bases and J lost 3; bases outside the gene matches: 2. The CDR3 protein is CASSYLAGEETQYF. DNA for the CDR3: TGCGCCAGCAGCTACCTAGCGGGGGAAGAGACCCAGTACTTC.

This chain connects TRBV5-1 to TRBJ2-3, with TRBD2 identical over 8 bases. J lost 0 bases, V lost 4 bases, and 7 bases had no gene match. The CDR3 sequence is 16 residues long. Germline-derived CDR1 and CDR2 are SGHRS and YFSETQ. The CDR3, as DNA: TGCGCCAGCAGCCTGGTTAGCGGGGCTAGCACAGATACGCAGTATTTT. Translation: CASSLVSGASTDTQYF.

V gene TRBV5-5 combines with J gene TRBJ1-3, with D possibly being TRBD1 (6 bases). V lost 4 bases and J 3 bases, leaving 11 bases between the germline ends. CDR1 is SGHKS, CDR2 YYEKEE, per germline (reference sequence). This CDR3 has 14 amino acids. The CDR3, as DNA: TGTGCCAGCAGCAGCAGACAGGTTGGAAACACCATATATTTT. Protein sequence: CASSSRQVGNTIYF.

This clone was detected a few times. The chain combines TRBV19 with TRBJ2-5; TRBD1 might be the D (6 bases). The CDR3 totals 15 residues. V gave up 2 bases and J gave up 3 bases, with 13 bases separating them. Germline-derived CDR1 and CDR2 are LNHDA and SQIVND (reference sequence). In DNA, the CDR3 is TGTGCCAGTAGTATATACGGGACATCAAAAGAGACCCAGTACTTC. Translated, it gives CASSIYGTSKETQYF. The whole variable domain, remainder taken from reference TRBV19 and TRBJ2-5, is DGGITQSPKYLFRKEGQNVTLSCEQNLNHDAMYWYRQDPGQGLRLIYYSQIVNDFQKGDIAEGYSVSREKKESFPLTVTSAQKNPTAFYLCASSIYGTSKETQYFGPGTRLLVL.

This chain connects TRBV5-5 to TRBJ2-7; TRBD2 aligns across 8 bases. This CDR3 is 14 amino acids long. The germline CDR1 and CDR2 sequences are SGHKS and YYEKEE (reference sequence). Trimming removed 0 bases from V and 3 bases from J; junction bases left unmatched: 2. The CDR3 bases are TGTGCCAGCAGCTTGGGACTAGCGATCTACGAGCAGTACTTC. Its protein is CASSLGLAIYEQYF. The variable domain in full, completed from reference TRBV5-5 and TRBJ2-7, reads DAGVTQSPTHLIKTRGQQVTLRCSPISGHKSVSWYQQVLGQGPQFIFQYYEKEERGRGNFPDRFSARQFPNYSSELNVNALLLGDSALYLCASSLGLAIYEQYFGPGTRLTVT.

V gene TRBV25-1 combines with J gene TRBJ2-6; tentatively, D is TRBD2 (6 bases). The V and J ends lost 4 bases and 10 bases respectively, with 11 bases between them. CDR3 length equals 13 residues. CDR1 is MGHDK and CDR2 is SYGVNS in the germline V gene. The CDR3 DNA sequence: TGTGCCAGCAGTGTGTCCGGGACTAACGTCCTGACTTTC. Amino acid sequence: CASSVSGTNVLTF.

This chain links TRBV4-3 with TRBJ2-1; D is unresolved. CDR1 is LGHNA and CDR2 is YSLEER in the germline V gene. V was trimmed by 3 bases and J by 1 base, leaving 10 bases between them. The CDR3 loop spans 15 amino acids. CDR3: CASSQGYRSYNEQFF. CDR3 in DNA: TGCGCCAGCAGCCAGGGGTATCGTTCCTACAATGAGCAGTTCTTC.

CDR3 nucleotide sequence: TGCAGCGTTAATCAAAGGACCGGGGAGCTGTTTTTT. It is translated as CSVNQRTGELFF. V is TRBV29-1 and J is TRBJ2-2, with D unclear. CDR3 size: 12 residues. Looked up from germline, CDR1 is SQVTM and CDR2 is ANQGSEA. With 5 bases removed from V and 5 bases from J, the gap between germline ends came to 9 bases.

V gene TRBV9 combines with J gene TRBJ2-1; D unclear. The CDR3 runs 13 residues. Trimming shortened V by 2 bases and J by 10 bases, and 13 bases separated the two germline ends. Germline-derived CDR1 and CDR2 are SGDLS and YYNGEE. CDR3 in amino acids: CASSVSFDGEQFF. The CDR3 nucleotides read TGTGCCAGCAGCGTCTCTTTTGACGGGGAGCAGTTCTTC.

This chain joins TRBV5-6 and TRBJ1-6; D unresolved. Per the germline V gene, CDR1 is SGHDT and CDR2 is YYEEEE. This CDR3 is built from 13 residues. The V end lost 4 bases, the J end lost 7 bases, and 9 bases lay between the germline ends. This chain's CDR3 is CASSPRMNSPLHF. The CDR3 DNA reads as TGTGCCAGCAGCCCTCGGATGAATTCACCCCTCCACTTT.

The chain uses TRBV30 and TRBJ2-2, with a tentative D call TRBD1 (6 bases). The germline gives CDR1 GTSNPN, CDR2 SVGIG (reference sequence). V gave up 0 bases and J gave up 7 bases, with 12 bases separating them. The CDR3 contains 14 residues. CDR3 residues: CAWSVGRGSGELFF. CDR3 coding DNA: TGTGCCTGGAGTGTAGGCAGGGGCAGCGGGGAGCTGTTTTTT.

The chain joins TRBV2 to TRBJ2-1; perhaps TRBD1 as D (5 bases). This CDR3 is built from 15 residues. V was clipped by 5 bases and J by 2 bases, with 13 bases between them. Germline loops: CDR1 SNHLY, CDR2 FYNNEI. The CDR3 nucleotides read TGTGCCAGCAGTTCAGGGTTTGGTACCTACAATGAGCAGTTCTTC. Amino acid sequence: CASSSGFGTYNEQFF.

The chain links TRBV7-2 to TRBJ2-3; 11 nucleotides align to TRBD2. CDR1 SGHTA and CDR2 FQGNSA come from the germline V gene. This CDR3 spans 16 amino acids. V was pared by 4 bases and J by 6 bases, with 9 bases of the junction left unmatched. The CDR3 region has the DNA TGTGCCAGCAGCTCCCTGCTAGCGGGGGGCCCGGATACGCAGTATTTT. As protein: CASSSLLAGGPDTQYF. The variable domain in full, completed from reference TRBV7-2 and TRBJ2-3, reads GAGVSQSPSNKVTEKGKDVELRCDPISGHTALYWYRQSLGQGLEFLIYFQGNSAPDKSGLPSDRFSAERTGGSVSTLTIQRTQQEDSAVYLCASSSLLAGGPDTQYFGPGTRLTVL.

This clone was seen a single time. This CDR3 is CASRGALPTEAFF. The CDR3 coding sequence is TGTGCCAGCAGGGGGGCGCTTCCCACTGAAGCTTTCTTT. The chain combines TRBV6-1 with TRBJ1-1, with D possibly being TRBD1 (6 bases). Trimming stripped 6 bases from V and 4 bases from J, with 12 bases between. The CDR3 extends over 13 amino acids. Germline CDR1 is MNHNS and CDR2 is SASEGT.

In its sample, this clone was seen once. V and J are TRBV29-1 and TRBJ2-1; no firm D call. Deletions cut 1 base from V and 5 bases from J, with 3 bases between. CDR3 length equals 11 residues. Germline loops: CDR1 SQVTM, CDR2 ANQGSEA. The CDR3 DNA sequence: TGCAGCGTTGAAGGGGACAATGAGCAGTTCTTC. The encoded protein is CSVEGDNEQFF.

The chain employs TRBV5-6 and TRBJ1-2, with D uncertain. Trimming removed 1 base at V and 7 bases at J, with 5 bases between. Per germline, CDR1 SGHDT and CDR2 YYEEEE. There are 11 residues in the CDR3. In DNA, the CDR3 is TGTGCCAGCAGCTTGAAGGGTGGCTACACCTTC. It is translated as CASSLKGGYTF.

V and J are TRBV10-1 and TRBJ2-1; 8 bases match TRBD1. The trim removed 5 bases at V and 7 bases at J, leaving 10 bases unmatched. Germline-derived CDR1 and CDR2 are WNHNN and SYGVQD (reference sequence). This CDR3 is 15 amino acids long. In DNA, the CDR3 is TGCGCCAGCAGTCCCCCGGACAGGGCAGGAAATGAGCAGTTCTTC. This gives the protein CASSPPDRAGNEQFF.

The rearrangement joins TRBV5-1 to TRBJ2-1, with D uncertain. The CDR3 covers 15 residues. In germline, CDR1 is SGHRS, CDR2 YFSETQ. Trimming cost V 3 bases and J 0 bases, with 10 bases left between them. The CDR3 DNA is TGCGCCAGCAGCTGGGTCGCGAGCTCCTACAATGAGCAGTTCTTC. Protein sequence: CASSWVASSYNEQFF.

This chain connects TRBV6-4 to TRBJ2-7; the match to TRBD1 covers 11 bases. Germline CDR1 MRHNA, CDR2 SNTAGT. This CDR3 contains 14 residues. V shed 8 bases, J shed 7 bases, and the junction held 10 bases outside the gene matches. This CDR3 reads CASPGGTGGYEQYF. CDR3 nucleotide sequence: TGTGCCAGCCCCGGCGGGACAGGGGGTTATGAGCAGTACTTC.

This clone turned up a few times. This chain uses TRBV4-1 with TRBJ2-7; no clear D gene. The V gene's germline CDR1 is MGHRA and CDR2 YSYEKL. The CDR3 sequence is 13 residues long. With 1 base removed from V and 6 bases from J, the gap between germline ends came to 10 bases. CDR3 coding DNA: TGCGCCAGCAGCCAAGTGGACCCCCCCGAGCAGTACTTC. Translating it yields CASSQVDPPEQYF.